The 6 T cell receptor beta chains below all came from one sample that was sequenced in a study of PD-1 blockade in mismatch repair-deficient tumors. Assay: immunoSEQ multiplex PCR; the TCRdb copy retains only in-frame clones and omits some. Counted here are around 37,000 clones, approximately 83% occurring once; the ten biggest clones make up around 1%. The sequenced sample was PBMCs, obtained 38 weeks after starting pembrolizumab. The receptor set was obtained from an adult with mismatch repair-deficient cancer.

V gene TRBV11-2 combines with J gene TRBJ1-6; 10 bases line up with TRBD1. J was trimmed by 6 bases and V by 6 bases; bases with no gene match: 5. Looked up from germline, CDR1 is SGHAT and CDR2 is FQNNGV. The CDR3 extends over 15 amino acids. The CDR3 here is CASRTGTGVNSPLHF. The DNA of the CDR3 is TGTGCCAGCAGAACCGGGACAGGGGTTAATTCACCCCTCCACTTT.

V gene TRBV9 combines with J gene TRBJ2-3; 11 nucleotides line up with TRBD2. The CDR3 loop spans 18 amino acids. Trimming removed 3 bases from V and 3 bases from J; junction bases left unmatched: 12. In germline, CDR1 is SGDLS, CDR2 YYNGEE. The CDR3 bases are TGTGCCAGCAGCGCCGGCGGATTAGCGGGAGGGATGACAGATACGCAGTATTTT. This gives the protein CASSAGGLAGGMTDTQYF.

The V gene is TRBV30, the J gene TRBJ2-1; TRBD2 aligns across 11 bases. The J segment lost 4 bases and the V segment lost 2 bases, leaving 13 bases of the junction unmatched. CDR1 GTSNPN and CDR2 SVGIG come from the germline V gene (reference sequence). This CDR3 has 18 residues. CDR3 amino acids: CAWSPPPLAGGLYNEQFF. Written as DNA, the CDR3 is TGTGCCTGGAGTCCGCCACCCCTAGCGGGAGGCCTATACAATGAGCAGTTCTTC.

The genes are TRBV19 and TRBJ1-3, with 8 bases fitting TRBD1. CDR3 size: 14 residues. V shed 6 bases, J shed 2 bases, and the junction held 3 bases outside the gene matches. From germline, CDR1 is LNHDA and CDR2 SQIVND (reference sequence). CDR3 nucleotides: TGTGCCAGTAGGCCAGGGGGCGCTGGAAACACCATATATTTT. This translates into CASRPGGAGNTIYF.

The CDR3 sequence is CASSIGVGTYNSPLHF. CDR3 in DNA: TGTGCCAGTAGTATAGGCGTTGGGACATATAATTCACCCCTCCACTTT. The V call is TRBV19, the J call TRBJ1-6, with a tentative D call TRBD1 (6 bases). The CDR3 runs 16 residues. The V end was cut by 1 base, the J end by 4 bases, with 11 bases between. Germline-derived CDR1 and CDR2 are LNHDA and SQIVND (reference sequence).

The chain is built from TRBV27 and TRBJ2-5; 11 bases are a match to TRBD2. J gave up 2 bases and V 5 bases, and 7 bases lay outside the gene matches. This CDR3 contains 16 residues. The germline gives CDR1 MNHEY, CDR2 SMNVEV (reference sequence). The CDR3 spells CASSPMTSGTQETQYF. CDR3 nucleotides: TGTGCCAGCAGTCCGATGACTAGCGGGACTCAAGAGACCCAGTACTTC.